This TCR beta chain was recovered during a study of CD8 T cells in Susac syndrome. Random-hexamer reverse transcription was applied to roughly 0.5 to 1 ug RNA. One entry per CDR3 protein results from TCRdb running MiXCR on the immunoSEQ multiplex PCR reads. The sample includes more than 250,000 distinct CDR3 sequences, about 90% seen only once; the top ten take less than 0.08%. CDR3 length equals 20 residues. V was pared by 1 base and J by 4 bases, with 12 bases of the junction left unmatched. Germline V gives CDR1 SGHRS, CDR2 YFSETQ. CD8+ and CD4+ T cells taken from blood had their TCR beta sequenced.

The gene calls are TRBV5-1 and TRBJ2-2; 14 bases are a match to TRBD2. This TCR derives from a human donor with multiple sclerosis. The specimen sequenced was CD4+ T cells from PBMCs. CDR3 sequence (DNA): TGCGCCAGCAGCTTGCCCCCGTTCCGGGGACTAGCGGGAGTCACCGGGGAGCTGTTTTTT. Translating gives CASSLPPFRGLAGVTGELFF.